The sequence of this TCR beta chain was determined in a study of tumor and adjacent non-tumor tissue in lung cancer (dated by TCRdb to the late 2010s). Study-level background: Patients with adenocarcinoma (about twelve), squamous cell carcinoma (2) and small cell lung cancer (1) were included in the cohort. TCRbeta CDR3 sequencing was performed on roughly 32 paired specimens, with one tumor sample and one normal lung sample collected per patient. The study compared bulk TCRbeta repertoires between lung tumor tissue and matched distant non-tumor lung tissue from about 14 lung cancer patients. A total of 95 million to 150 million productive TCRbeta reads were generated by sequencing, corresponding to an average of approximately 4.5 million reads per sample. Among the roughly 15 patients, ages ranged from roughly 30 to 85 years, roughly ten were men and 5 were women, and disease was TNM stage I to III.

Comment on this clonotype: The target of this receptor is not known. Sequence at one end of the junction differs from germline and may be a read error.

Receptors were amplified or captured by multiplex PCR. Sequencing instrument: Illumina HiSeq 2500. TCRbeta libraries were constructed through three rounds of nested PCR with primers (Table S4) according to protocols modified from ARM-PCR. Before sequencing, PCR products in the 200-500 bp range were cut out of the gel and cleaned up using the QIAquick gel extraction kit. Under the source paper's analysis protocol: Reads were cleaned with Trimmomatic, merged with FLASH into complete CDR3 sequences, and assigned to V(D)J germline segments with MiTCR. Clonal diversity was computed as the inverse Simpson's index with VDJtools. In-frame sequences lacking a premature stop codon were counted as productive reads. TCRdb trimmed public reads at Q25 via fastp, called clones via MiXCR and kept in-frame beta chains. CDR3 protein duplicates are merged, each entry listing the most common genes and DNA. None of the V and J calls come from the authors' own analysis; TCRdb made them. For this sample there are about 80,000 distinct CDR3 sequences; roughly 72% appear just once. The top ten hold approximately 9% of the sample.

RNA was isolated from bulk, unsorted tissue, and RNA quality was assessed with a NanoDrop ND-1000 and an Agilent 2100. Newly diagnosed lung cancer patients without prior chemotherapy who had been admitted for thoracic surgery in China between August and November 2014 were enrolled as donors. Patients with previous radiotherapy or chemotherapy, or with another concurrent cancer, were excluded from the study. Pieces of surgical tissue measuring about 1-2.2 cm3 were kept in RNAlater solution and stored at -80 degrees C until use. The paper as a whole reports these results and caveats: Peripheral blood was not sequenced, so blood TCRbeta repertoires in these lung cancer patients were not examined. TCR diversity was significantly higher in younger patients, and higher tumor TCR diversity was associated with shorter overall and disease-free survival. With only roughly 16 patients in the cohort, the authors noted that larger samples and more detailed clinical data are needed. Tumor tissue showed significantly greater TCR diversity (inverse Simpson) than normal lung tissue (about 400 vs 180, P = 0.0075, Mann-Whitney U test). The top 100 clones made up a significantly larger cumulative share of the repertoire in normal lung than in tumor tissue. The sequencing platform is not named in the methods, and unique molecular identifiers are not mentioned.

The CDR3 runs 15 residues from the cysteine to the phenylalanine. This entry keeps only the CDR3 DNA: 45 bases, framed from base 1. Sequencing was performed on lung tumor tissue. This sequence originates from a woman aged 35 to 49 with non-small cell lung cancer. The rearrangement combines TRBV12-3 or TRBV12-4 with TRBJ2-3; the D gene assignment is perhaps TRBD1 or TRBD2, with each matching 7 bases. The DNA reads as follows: TGTGCCAGCAGTTTTAGGGGAGGGGGCACAGATATGCAGTATTTT. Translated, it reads CASSFRGGGTDMQYF.